This section outlines one TCR beta chain sequence together with its context. As yet, its antigen is unknown. A sample-barcoded 5' primer and a J-beta primer mix were used in a second PCR of roughly 6 to 11 cycles. With 12 random nucleotides, a template-switch adaptor tagged each individual cDNA molecule. Any given sample supplied a minimum of 2.5 million CDR3-containing paired-end reads. TCRdb ran MiXCR on the 5' RACE reads and lists one entry per CDR3 protein. The sample includes about 780,000 distinct CDR3 sequences, about 46% of them seen just once. This sample is drawn from a study of blood T cells in healthy people across ages. Findings and caveats of the study: A roughly linear fall in TCR beta diversity per million T cells was seen with increasing age. Researchers deemed the diversity estimates from one million T cells underestimates.

Trimming removed 0 bases from V and 4 bases from J, with 16 bases in between. The CDR3 has 16 residues. Germline V lookup: CDR1 DFQATT, CDR2 SNEGSKA (reference sequence). The receptor was derived from a man at least 80 years old in good health. The chain is built from TRBV20-1 and TRBJ1-5, with D possibly matching TRBD1 (5 bases). Input material: blood. CDR3 nucleotide sequence: TGCAGTGCTAGAGATATCCTCGTTGGGGGAAATCAGCCCCAGCATTTT. Encoded protein: CSARDILVGGNQPQHF.